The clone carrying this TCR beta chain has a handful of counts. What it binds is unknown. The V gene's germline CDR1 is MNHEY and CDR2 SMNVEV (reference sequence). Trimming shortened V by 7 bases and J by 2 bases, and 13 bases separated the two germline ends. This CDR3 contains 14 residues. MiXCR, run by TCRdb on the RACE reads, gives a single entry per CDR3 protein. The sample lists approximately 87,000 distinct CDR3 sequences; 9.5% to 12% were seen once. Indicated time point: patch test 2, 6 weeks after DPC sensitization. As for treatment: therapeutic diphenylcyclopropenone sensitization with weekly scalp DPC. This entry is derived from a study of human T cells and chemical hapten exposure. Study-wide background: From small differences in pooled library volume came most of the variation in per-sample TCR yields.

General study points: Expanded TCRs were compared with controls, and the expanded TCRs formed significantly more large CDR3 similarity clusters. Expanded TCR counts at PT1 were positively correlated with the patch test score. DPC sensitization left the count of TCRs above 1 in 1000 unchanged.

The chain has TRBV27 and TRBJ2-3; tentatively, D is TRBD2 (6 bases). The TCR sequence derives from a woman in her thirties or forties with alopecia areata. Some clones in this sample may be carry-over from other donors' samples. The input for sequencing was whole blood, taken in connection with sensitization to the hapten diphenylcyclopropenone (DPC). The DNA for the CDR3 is TGTGCCAGCACCTCCGGGACTGCCACAGATACGCAGTATTTT. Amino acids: CASTSGTATDTQYF.